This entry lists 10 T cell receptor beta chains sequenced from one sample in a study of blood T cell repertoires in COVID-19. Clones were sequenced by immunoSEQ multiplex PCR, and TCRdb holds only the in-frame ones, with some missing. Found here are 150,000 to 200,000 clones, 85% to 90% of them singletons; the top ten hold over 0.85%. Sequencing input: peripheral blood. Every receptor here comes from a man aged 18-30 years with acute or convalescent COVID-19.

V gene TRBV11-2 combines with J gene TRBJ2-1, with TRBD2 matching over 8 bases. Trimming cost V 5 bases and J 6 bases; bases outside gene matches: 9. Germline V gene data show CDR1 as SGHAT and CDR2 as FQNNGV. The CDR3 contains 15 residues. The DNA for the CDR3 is TGTGCCAGCAGCCGCGGGGGGCCCGTTCGCAATGAGCAGTTCTTC. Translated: CASSRGGPVRNEQFF. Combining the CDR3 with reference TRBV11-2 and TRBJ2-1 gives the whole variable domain EAGVAQSPRYKIIEKRQSVAFWCNPISGHATLYWYQQILGQGPKLLIQFQNNGVVDDSQLPKDRFSAERLKGVDSTLKIQPAKLEDSAVYLCASSRGGPVRNEQFFGPGTRLTVL.

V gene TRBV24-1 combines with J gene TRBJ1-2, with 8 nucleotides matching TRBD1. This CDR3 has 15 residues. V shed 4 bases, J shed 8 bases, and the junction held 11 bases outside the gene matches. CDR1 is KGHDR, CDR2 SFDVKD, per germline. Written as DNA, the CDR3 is TGTGCCACCAGTGACCCCGGACAGGGATTGAAAGGCTACACCTTC. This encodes CATSDPGQGLKGYTF.

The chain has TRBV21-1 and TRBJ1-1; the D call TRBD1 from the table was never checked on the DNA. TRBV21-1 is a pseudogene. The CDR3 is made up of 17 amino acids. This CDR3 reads CASSKIGRDNLNTEAFF. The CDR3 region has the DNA TGTGCCAGCAGCAAAATTGGCAGGGACAACCTGAACACTGAAGCTTTCTTT.

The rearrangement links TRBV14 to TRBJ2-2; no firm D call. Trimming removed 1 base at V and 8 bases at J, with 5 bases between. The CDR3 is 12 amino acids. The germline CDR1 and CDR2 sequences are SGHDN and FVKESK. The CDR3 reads CASSQAGGELFF. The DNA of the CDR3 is TGTGCCAGCAGCCAAGCGGGTGGGGAGCTGTTTTTT.

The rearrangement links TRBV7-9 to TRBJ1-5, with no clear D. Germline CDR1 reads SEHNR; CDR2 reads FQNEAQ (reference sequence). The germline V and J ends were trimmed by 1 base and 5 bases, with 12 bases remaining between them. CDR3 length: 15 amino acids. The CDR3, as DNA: TGTGCCAGCAGCTTAGATCCAGATGAGGATCAGCCCCAGCATTTT. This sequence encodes CASSLDPDEDQPQHF.

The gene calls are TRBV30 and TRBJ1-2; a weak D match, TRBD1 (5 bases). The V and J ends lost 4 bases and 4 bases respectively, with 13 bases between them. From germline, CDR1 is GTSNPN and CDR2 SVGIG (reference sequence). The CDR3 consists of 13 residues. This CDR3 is CAWNSPGIYGYTF. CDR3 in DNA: TGTGCCTGGAATTCTCCAGGGATCTATGGCTACACCTTC.

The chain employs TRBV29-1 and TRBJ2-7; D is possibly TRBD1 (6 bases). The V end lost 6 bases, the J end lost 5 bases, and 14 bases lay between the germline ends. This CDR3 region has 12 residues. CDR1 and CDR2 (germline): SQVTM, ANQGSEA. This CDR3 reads CSVAWTVDEQYF. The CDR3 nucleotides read TGCAGCGTGGCTTGGACAGTCGACGAGCAGTACTTC.

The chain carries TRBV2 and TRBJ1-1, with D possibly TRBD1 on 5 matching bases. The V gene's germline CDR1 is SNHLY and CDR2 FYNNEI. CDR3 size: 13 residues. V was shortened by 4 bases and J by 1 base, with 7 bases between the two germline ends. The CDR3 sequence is CASSAQGNTEAFF. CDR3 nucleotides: TGTGCCAGCAGTGCGCAGGGGAACACTGAAGCTTTCTTT.

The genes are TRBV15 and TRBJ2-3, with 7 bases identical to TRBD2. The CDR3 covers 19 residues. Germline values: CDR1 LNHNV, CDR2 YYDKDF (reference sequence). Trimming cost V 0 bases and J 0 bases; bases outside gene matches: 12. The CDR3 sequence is CATSREWGGMGASTDTQYF. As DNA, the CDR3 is TGTGCCACCAGCAGAGAATGGGGGGGGATGGGCGCTAGCACAGATACGCAGTATTTT.

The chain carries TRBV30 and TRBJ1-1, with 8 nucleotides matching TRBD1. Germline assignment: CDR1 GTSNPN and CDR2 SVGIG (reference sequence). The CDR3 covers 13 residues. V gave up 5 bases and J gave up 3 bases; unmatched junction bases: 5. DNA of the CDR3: TGTGCCTGGGACAGGGGCGGCGACACTGAAGCTTTCTTT. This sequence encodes CAWDRGGDTEAFF.